Below are 3 T cell receptor beta chains sequenced from a single sample in a study of blood T cell repertoires in COVID-19. Sequenced by immunoSEQ multiplex PCR; TCRdb stores in-frame clones only, minus some. The data contain approximately 390,000 clones, 80% to 90% of them singletons. Specimen: PBMCs or T cells enriched from blood (not recorded which). The receptors shown here come from a woman in her forties or fifties who had recovered from COVID-19.

This clone turned up a few times. The chain uses TRBV3-1 (or the pseudogene TRBV3-2) and TRBJ1-2; D is perhaps TRBD1 (5 bases). The CDR3 has 17 amino acids. Germline-derived CDR1 and CDR2 are LGHDT and YNNKEL (reference sequence). The V gene lost 5 bases and the J gene lost 0 bases, with 19 bases spanning the gap. The CDR3 sequence: CASSWGGELLANYGYTF. Written as DNA, the CDR3 is TGTGCCAGCAGCTGGGGAGGGGAGCTTCTAGCTAACTATGGCTACACCTTC.

This sequence joins TRBV18 and TRBJ1-5; D remains unclear. CDR3 length: 14 amino acids. V was trimmed by 6 bases and J by 4 bases, leaving 13 bases between them. CDR1 and CDR2 (germline): KGHSH, LQKENI. DNA for the CDR3: TGTGCCAGCTCGCCCCAGGAAACTAATCAGCCCCAGCATTTT. Translating gives CASSPQETNQPQHF.

This sequence joins TRBV9 and TRBJ1-3, with a tentative D call TRBD1 (5 bases). The CDR3 length is 17 residues. The germline CDR1 and CDR2 sequences are SGDLS and YYNGEE. Trimming took 4 bases from V and 1 from J, leaving 18 bases between them. CDR3 in DNA: TGTGCCAGCAGCTCCGGGGAGGGGTTGGGGTCTGGAAACACCATATATTTT. Its translation is CASSSGEGLGSGNTIYF.